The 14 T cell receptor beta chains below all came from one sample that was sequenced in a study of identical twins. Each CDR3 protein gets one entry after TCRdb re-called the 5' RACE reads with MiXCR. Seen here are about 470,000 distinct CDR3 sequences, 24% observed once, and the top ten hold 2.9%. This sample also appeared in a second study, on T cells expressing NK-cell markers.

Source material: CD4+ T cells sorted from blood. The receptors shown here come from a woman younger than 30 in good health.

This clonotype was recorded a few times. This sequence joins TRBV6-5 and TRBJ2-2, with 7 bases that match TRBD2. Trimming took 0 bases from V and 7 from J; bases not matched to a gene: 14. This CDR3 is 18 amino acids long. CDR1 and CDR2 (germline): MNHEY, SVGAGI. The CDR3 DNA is TGTGCCAGCAGTTACTCGACTAGGACTAGTATCTATGGCGGGGAGCTGTTTTTT. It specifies CASSYSTRTSIYGGELFF.

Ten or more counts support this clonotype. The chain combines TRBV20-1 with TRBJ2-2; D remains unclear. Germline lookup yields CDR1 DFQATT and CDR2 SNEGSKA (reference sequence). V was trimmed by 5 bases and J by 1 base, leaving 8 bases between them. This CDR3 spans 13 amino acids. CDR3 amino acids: CSASPMNTGELFF. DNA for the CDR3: TGCAGTGCTTCTCCGATGAACACCGGGGAGCTGTTTTTT.

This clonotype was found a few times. The DNA of the CDR3 is TGTGCCAGCAGATCCCCCGCGGGGAACACTGAAGCTTTCTTT. As protein: CASRSPAGNTEAFF. V is TRBV6-1 and J is TRBJ1-1; D unresolved. This CDR3 spans 14 amino acids. Germline V gene sequence: CDR1 MNHNS, CDR2 SASEGT. Trimming pared 6 bases from V and 1 base from J, leaving 12 bases between.

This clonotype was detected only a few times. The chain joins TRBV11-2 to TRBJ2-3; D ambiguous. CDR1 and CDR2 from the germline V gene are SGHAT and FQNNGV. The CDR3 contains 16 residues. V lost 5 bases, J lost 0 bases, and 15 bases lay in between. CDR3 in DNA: TGTGCCAGCAGCCCCCGGGTTACTTCTAGCACAGATACGCAGTATTTT. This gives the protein CASSPRVTSSTDTQYF.

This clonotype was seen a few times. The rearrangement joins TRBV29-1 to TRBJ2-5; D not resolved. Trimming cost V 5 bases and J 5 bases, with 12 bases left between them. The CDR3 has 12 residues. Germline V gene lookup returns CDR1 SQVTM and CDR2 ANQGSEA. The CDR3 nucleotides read TGCAGCGTTCGGCGCGTCGGGGAGACCCAGTACTTC. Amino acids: CSVRRVGETQYF.

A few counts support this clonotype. CDR3 nucleotide sequence: TGTGCCAGCAGAGGGGGCGCCCCTGAAGCTTTCTTT. Protein: CASRGGAPEAFF. The chain employs TRBV6-2 or TRBV6-3 and TRBJ1-1; TRBD1 matches at 7 bases. In germline, CDR1 is MNHEY, CDR2 SVGEGT. Trimming cost V 6 bases and J 6 bases; bases outside gene matches: 4. The CDR3 loop spans 12 amino acids.

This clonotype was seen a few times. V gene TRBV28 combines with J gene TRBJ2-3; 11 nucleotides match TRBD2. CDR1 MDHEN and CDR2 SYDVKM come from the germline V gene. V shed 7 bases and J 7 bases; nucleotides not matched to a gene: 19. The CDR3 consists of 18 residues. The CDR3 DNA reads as TGTGCCAGCACTTTCAGGCTAGCGGGAGGCGTCCGGCGGAATACGCAGTATTTT. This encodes CASTFRLAGGVRRNTQYF.

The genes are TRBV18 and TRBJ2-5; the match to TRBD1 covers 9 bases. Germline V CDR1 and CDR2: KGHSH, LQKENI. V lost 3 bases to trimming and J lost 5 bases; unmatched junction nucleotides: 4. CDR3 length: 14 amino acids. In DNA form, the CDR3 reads TGTGCCAGCTCACCGGGACAGGGCTGGGAGACCCAGTACTTC. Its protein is CASSPGQGWETQYF.

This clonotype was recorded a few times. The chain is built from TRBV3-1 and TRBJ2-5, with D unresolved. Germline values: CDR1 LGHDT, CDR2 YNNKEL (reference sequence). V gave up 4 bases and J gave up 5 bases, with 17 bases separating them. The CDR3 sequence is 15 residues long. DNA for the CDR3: TGTGCCAGCAGCCTTTCAGCTCCCCCCCGGGAGACCCAGTACTTC. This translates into CASSLSAPPRETQYF.

The CDR3 region has the DNA TGCAGCGTTGAAAGGGGTGTCCAAGAGACCCAGTACTTC. Protein product: CSVERGVQETQYF. The chain employs TRBV29-1 and TRBJ2-5; maybe TRBD1 (5 bases). This CDR3 has 13 residues. The ends were cut back, 2 bases at V and 1 base at J, with 8 bases in the middle. Germline CDR1 SQVTM, CDR2 ANQGSEA.

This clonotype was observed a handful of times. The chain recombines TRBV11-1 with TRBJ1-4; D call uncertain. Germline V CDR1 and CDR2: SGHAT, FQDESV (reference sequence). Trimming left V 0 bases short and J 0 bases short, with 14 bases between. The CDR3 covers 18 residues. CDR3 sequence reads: CASSLAGRLSTTNEKLFF. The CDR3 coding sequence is TGTGCCAGCAGCTTAGCTGGGCGACTCTCCACAACTAATGAAAAACTGTTTTTT. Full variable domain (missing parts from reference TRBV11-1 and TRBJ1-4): EAEVAQSPRYKITEKSQAVAFWCDPISGHATLYWYRQILGQGPELLVQFQDESVVDDSQLPKDRFSAERLKGVDSTLKIQPAELGDSAMYLCASSLAGRLSTTNEKLFFGSGTQLSVL.

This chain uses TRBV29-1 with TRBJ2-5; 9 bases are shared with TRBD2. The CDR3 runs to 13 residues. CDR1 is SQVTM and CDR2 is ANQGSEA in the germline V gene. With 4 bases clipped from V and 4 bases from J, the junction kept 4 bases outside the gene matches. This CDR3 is CSVVRGGGETQYF. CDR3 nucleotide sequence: TGCAGCGTTGTGCGGGGGGGCGGAGAGACCCAGTACTTC.

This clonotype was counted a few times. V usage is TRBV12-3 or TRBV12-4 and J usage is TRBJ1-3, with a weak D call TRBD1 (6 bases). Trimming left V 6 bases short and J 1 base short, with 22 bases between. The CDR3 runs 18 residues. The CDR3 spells CASSPRDISSWSGNTIYF. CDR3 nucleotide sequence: TGTGCCAGCAGCCCCCGGGACATCTCTAGTTGGTCTGGAAACACCATATATTTT.

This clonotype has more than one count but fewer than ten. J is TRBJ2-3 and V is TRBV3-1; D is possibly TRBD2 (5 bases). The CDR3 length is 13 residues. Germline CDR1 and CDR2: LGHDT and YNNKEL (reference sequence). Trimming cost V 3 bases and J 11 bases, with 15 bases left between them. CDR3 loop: CASSHLASPRQYF. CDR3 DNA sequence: TGTGCCAGCAGCCATCTAGCCTCCCCCAGGCAGTATTTT.